The next 28 T cell receptor beta chains were all read from a single sample in a study of control samples from healthy donors and cancer patients. Assay: immunoSEQ multiplex PCR; the TCRdb copy retains only in-frame clones and omits some. The sample lists about 150,000 clones, approximately 94% occurring once. The sequencing input was blood. These receptors were taken from a man in his forties in good health.

The chain carries TRBV7-9 and TRBJ2-2; D call uncertain. CDR1 and CDR2 from the germline V gene are SEHNR and FQNEAQ (reference sequence). Trimming left V 0 bases short and J 2 bases short, with 10 bases between. The CDR3 consists of 16 residues. This CDR3 reads CASSLAGQINTGELFF. CDR3 nucleotides: TGTGCCAGCAGCTTAGCTGGTCAGATTAACACCGGGGAGCTGTTTTTT.

The chain employs TRBV5-1 and TRBJ1-4; possible D gene TRBD1, 5 bases. Germline V lookup: CDR1 SGHRS, CDR2 YFSETQ. This CDR3 comprises 15 residues. Trimming took off 1 base at V and 8 bases at J, with 15 bases between the two ends. The CDR3: CASSLSGRELEKLFF. The CDR3 nucleotides read TGCGCCAGCAGCTTGTCGGGCAGGGAATTAGAAAAACTGTTTTTT.

This chain joins TRBV4-1 and TRBJ1-5, with D unclear. The CDR3 consists of 15 residues. The ends were cut back, 3 bases at V and 0 bases at J, with 9 bases in the middle. Germline V gene data show CDR1 as MGHRA and CDR2 as YSYEKL. CDR3: CASSHGEYSNQPQHF. CDR3 in DNA: TGCGCCAGCAGCCACGGGGAATATAGCAATCAGCCCCAGCATTTT.

CDR3 in DNA: TGCGCCAGCAGCTCCCTAGCGGGGGTCTACGAGCAGTACTTC. Translated, it gives CASSSLAGVYEQYF. V gene TRBV5-1 combines with J gene TRBJ2-7; 10 bases align to TRBD2. The V gene end was trimmed by 3 bases and the J gene end by 3 bases; junction bases not matched to a gene: 3. The CDR3 spans 14 residues. The germline CDR1 and CDR2 sequences are SGHRS and YFSETQ.

This clone showed up just once. One end of the junction is discordant with germline, which a read error may explain. The chain has TRBV7-6 and TRBJ2-7; D is undetermined. The germline CDR1 and CDR2 sequences are SGHVS and FNYEAQ. This CDR3 comprises 11 residues. CDR3 sequence (DNA): TGTGCCAGCAGCTTAGGGCCGGAGCTGTACTTC. It yields the protein CASSLGPELYF.

This clone was seen only once. The V gene is TRBV10-3, the J gene TRBJ2-5; no clear D gene. The germline V gene has CDR1 ENHRY and CDR2 SYGVKD. Trimming shortened V by 3 bases and J by 5 bases, and 10 bases separated the two germline ends. CDR3 length equals 13 residues. CDR3: CAISEGLGETQYF. CDR3 nucleotide sequence: TGTGCCATCAGTGAAGGCCTTGGGGAGACCCAGTACTTC.

This chain connects TRBV7-2 to TRBJ1-5; possibly TRBD1 for D (5 bases). Trimming pared 1 base from V and 4 bases from J, leaving 17 bases between. This CDR3 contains 17 residues. Germline V gene data show CDR1 as SGHTA and CDR2 as FQGNSA. The chain's CDR3 is CASSLDLRVGGNQPQHF. CDR3 DNA sequence: TGTGCCAGCAGCTTAGATTTGCGGGTTGGGGGAAATCAGCCCCAGCATTTT.

The chain carries TRBV4-1 and TRBJ2-3; possibly TRBD2 for D (6 bases). CDR3 length equals 15 residues. Trimming cost V 0 bases and J 9 bases, with 16 bases left between them. Germline V gene lookup returns CDR1 MGHRA and CDR2 YSYEKL. The CDR3 nucleotides read TGCGCCAGCAGCCAAGACCGGGCTCTAGCGCAGACGCAGTATTTT. Its translation is CASSQDRALAQTQYF.

The chain joins TRBV19 to TRBJ1-2; 8 positions match TRBD1. Per the germline V gene, CDR1 is LNHDA and CDR2 is SQIVND (reference sequence). This CDR3 comprises 15 residues. V shed 1 base and J 5 bases; nucleotides not matched to a gene: 6. The DNA of the CDR3 is TGTGCCAGTAGTATAGTACCGGGGACAGGTTATGGCTACACCTTC. Residues: CASSIVPGTGYGYTF. The full variable domain, its missing parts supplied by reference TRBV19 and TRBJ1-2, is DGGITQSPKYLFRKEGQNVTLSCEQNLNHDAMYWYRQDPGQGLRLIYYSQIVNDFQKGDIAEGYSVSREKKESFPLTVTSAQKNPTAFYLCASSIVPGTGYGYTFGSGTRLTVV.

The rearrangement links TRBV6-5 to TRBJ2-7; D may match TRBD1 or TRBD2 (5 bases each). This CDR3 has 14 amino acids. Per the germline V gene, CDR1 is MNHEY and CDR2 is SVGAGI. Trimming cost V 5 bases and J 3 bases, with 14 bases left between them. The CDR3 spells CASSLRRGDYEQYF. CDR3 coding DNA: TGTGCCAGCAGTCTGAGGAGAGGGGACTACGAGCAGTACTTC.

The genes are TRBV7-2 and TRBJ2-7; D is unclear. From germline, CDR1 is SGHTA and CDR2 FQGNSA. V was clipped by 0 bases and J by 3 bases, with 3 bases between them. CDR3 length: 12 residues. As DNA, the CDR3 is TGTGCCAGCAGCTTAGCTTACTACGAGCAGTACTTC. Translation: CASSLAYYEQYF.

The rearrangement links TRBV4-3 to TRBJ2-3; a possible D gene is TRBD1 (5 bases). Germline CDR1 is LGHNA and CDR2 is YSLEER. The CDR3 loop spans 17 amino acids. V was shortened by 0 bases and J by 3 bases, with 16 bases between the two germline ends. CDR3: CASSQDRQGRVTDTQYF. The CDR3 DNA reads TGCGCCAGCAGCCAAGATCGGCAGGGCAGGGTAACAGATACGCAGTATTTT.

This chain joins TRBV11-2 and TRBJ1-1, with a weak D call TRBD1 (6 bases). Trimming stripped 6 bases from V and 5 bases from J, with 10 bases between. Germline lookup yields CDR1 SGHAT and CDR2 FQNNGV. The CDR3 contains 12 residues. CDR3 region: CASSHTGTEAFF. CDR3 nucleotides: TGTGCCAGCAGTCACACAGGGACTGAAGCTTTCTTT.

V usage is TRBV24-1 and J usage is TRBJ2-5; D not certain. Germline loops: CDR1 KGHDR, CDR2 SFDVKD. The CDR3 contains 14 residues. Trimming removed 5 bases from V and 2 bases from J, with 11 bases in between. CDR3 DNA sequence: TGTGCCACCAGTGCCTTGGCAGCACAAGAGACCCAGTACTTC. Translating it yields CATSALAAQETQYF.

The chain combines TRBV7-9 with TRBJ2-1; D remains unclear. Germline values: CDR1 SEHNR, CDR2 FQNEAQ (reference sequence). V lost 2 bases, J lost 4 bases, and 6 bases lay in between. The CDR3 covers 13 residues. CDR3 nucleotide sequence: TGTGCCAGCAGCTTATACGATTACAATGAGCAGTTCTTC. Translating it yields CASSLYDYNEQFF.

The V and J genes are TRBV30 and TRBJ1-2, with D maybe TRBD1 (6 bases). The V end was cut by 1 base, the J end by 14 bases, with 23 bases between. This CDR3 has 14 residues. Germline values: CDR1 GTSNPN, CDR2 SVGIG (reference sequence). CDR3 in DNA: TGTGCCTGGAGTGGAGGGGGGTCTAGACACGTGGAAACCTTC. Translated: CAWSGGGSRHVETF.

The chain links TRBV3-1 (or the pseudogene TRBV3-2) to TRBJ1-2; weak D call: TRBD1 (6 bases). The CDR3 is made up of 18 amino acids. Germline V lookup: CDR1 LGHDT, CDR2 YNNKEL (reference sequence). Trimming left V 0 bases short and J 1 base short, with 18 bases between. CDR3 sequence reads: CASSQESGQYYFNYGYTF. The DNA for the CDR3 is TGTGCCAGCAGCCAAGAATCAGGACAGTATTATTTTAACTATGGCTACACCTTC.

The J gene is TRBJ1-2, the V gene TRBV5-1; D is ambiguous. Germline V lookup: CDR1 SGHRS, CDR2 YFSETQ. V lost 4 bases, J lost 8 bases, and 12 bases lay in between. CDR3 length: 12 amino acids. For the CDR3, the DNA is TGCGCCAGCAGCCGCGGGGAAGGCGGCTACACCTTC. It translates to CASSRGEGGYTF.

The chain combines TRBV5-4 with TRBJ1-2; 12 positions match TRBD1. The CDR3 loop spans 15 amino acids. Per germline, CDR1 SGHNT and CDR2 YYREEE (reference sequence). With V trimmed by 4 bases and J by 7 bases, 8 bases remained unmatched. CDR3 nucleotide sequence: TGTGCCAGCAGCATTATGGGACAGGGGGCCTCTGGCTACACCTTC. As protein: CASSIMGQGASGYTF.

V usage is TRBV4-3 and J usage is TRBJ1-1; D may be TRBD1 (5 bases). The V gene's germline CDR1 is LGHNA and CDR2 YSLEER. This CDR3 region has 16 residues. V was clipped by 1 base and J by 4 bases, with 16 bases between them. For the CDR3, the DNA is TGCGCCAGCAGCCAAGTAAGGTCAGGGCACCCCACTGAAGCTTTCTTT. Translating gives CASSQVRSGHPTEAFF.

This chain uses TRBV11-2 with TRBJ2-5; D possibly uses TRBD1 or TRBD2 (6 bases each). CDR3 length: 17 amino acids. The germline V and J ends were trimmed by 3 bases and 3 bases, with 20 bases remaining between them. Germline V CDR1 and CDR2: SGHAT, FQNNGV. As DNA, the CDR3 is TGTGCCAGCAGCTTCCCCTTGGAGGGGGAGCCGAAAGAGACCCAGTACTTC. Its protein product is CASSFPLEGEPKETQYF.

This chain connects TRBV7-8 to TRBJ2-7; the D is unclear. Germline values: CDR1 SGHVS, CDR2 FQNEAQ. Trimming shortened V by 3 bases and J by 4 bases, and 13 bases separated the two germline ends. CDR3 length: 14 residues. The CDR3 DNA is TGTGCCAGCAGCTTTAGCAGCTCCTTATACGAGCAGTACTTC. Translated: CASSFSSSLYEQYF.

The chain is built from TRBV24-1 and TRBJ1-4; D not resolved. The germline V gene has CDR1 KGHDR and CDR2 SFDVKD. CDR3 length equals 12 residues. With 4 bases removed from V and 10 bases from J, the gap between germline ends came to 9 bases. CDR3 coding DNA: TGTGCCACCAGTGAACCGGGAGGAAAACTGTTTTTT. Amino acid sequence: CATSEPGGKLFF.

The J gene is TRBJ1-5, the V gene TRBV15; 8 bases line up with TRBD1. The V gene's germline CDR1 is LNHNV and CDR2 YYDKDF (reference sequence). This CDR3 is built from 15 residues. Unmatched junction bases numbered 7, after V lost 8 bases and J lost 1 base. In nucleotides, the CDR3 is TGTGCCACCGAGACAGGGGAGGCAAGCAATCAGCCCCAGCATTTT. The encoded protein is CATETGEASNQPQHF.

The CDR3 here is CASSTQGYNEQFF. The DNA for the CDR3 is TGTGCCAGCAGCACCCAGGGTTACAATGAGCAGTTCTTC. V usage is TRBV7-8 and J usage is TRBJ2-1; a weak D match, TRBD1 (5 bases). Trimming cost V 5 bases and J 4 bases, with 9 bases left between them. The CDR3 contains 13 residues. In germline, CDR1 is SGHVS, CDR2 FQNEAQ.

The chain links TRBV27 to TRBJ2-3; 11 bases match TRBD2. The CDR3 totals 15 residues. The germline CDR1 and CDR2 sequences are MNHEY and SMNVEV (reference sequence). V lost 7 bases, J lost 3 bases, and 6 bases stayed unmatched. The CDR3 DNA follows: TGTGCCAGCACCCGATTAGCGGGGGGGACAGATACGCAGTATTTT. It codes for CASTRLAGGTDTQYF.

This clone appeared a single time. The J gene is TRBJ2-5, the V gene TRBV19; D not resolved. Germline V gene sequence: CDR1 LNHDA, CDR2 SQIVND (reference sequence). CDR3 size: 13 residues. Trimming removed 3 bases from V and 2 bases from J, with 7 bases in between. CDR3 sequence reads: CASSIGRQETQYF. CDR3 coding DNA: TGTGCCAGTAGTATTGGCAGACAAGAGACCCAGTACTTC. The complete variable domain, with remaining parts taken from reference TRBV19 and TRBJ2-5, reads DGGITQSPKYLFRKEGQNVTLSCEQNLNHDAMYWYRQDPGQGLRLIYYSQIVNDFQKGDIAEGYSVSREKKESFPLTVTSAQKNPTAFYLCASSIGRQETQYFGPGTRLLVL.

On this clone: Other DNA sequences in the sample encode the same CDR3. The V gene is TRBV5-1, the J gene TRBJ1-1; D ambiguous. V lost 0 bases and J 0 bases, leaving 9 bases between the germline ends. In germline, CDR1 is SGHRS, CDR2 YFSETQ. The CDR3 spans 15 residues. CDR3 in amino acids: CASSLDGQMNTEAFF. The CDR3 nucleotides read TGCGCCAGCAGCTTGGATGGGCAGATGAACACTGAAGCTTTCTTT. Complete variable domain (other parts from reference TRBV5-1 and TRBJ1-1): KAGVTQTPRYLIKTRGQQVTLSCSPISGHRSVSWYQQTPGQGLQFLFEYFSETQRNKGNFPGRFSGRQFSNSRSEMNVSTLELGDSALYLCASSLDGQMNTEAFFGQGTRLTVV.